Given below is one TCR beta chain in context. Its recognized antigen is unknown. It has no much larger one-base neighbor in the sample; base qualities were not kept. The sample originates from a study of T cell repertoires in cytomegalovirus infection (dated by TCRdb to about 2019). The study in broad terms: Alongside well-studied HLA-B-restricted epitopes, the peptide stimulations were aimed at recently identified HLA-C-restricted CMV epitopes, whose presentation resists viral immunomodulation. The HLA type of each donor mattered for the analysis, because public TCR beta signatures pointed to carriage of CMV infection along with the matching HLA type.

Instrument used: Illumina HiSeq 1500. TCRdb cleaned the public reads at Q25 with fastp, built clones with MiXCR and kept in-frame beta chains. Rows with a matching CDR3 protein are joined into one entry that keeps the most common DNA and genes. This sample lists about a million distinct CDR3 sequences; approximately 31% were detected once. The leading ten clones occupy around an eighth of the sample. Broader findings and caveats from the paper: In both this cohort and an independent cohort of some 380 donors, the cumulative frequency of public TCR beta family members distinguished carriers of CMV infection plus the relevant HLA type. The ex vivo response was dominated by HLA-C-restricted CMV-specific TCR beta clonotypes, which also provided the single most frequent clonotype in two of eight donors.

This sample's treatment or condition label indicates: in vitro stimulation with specific CMV peptide epitopes to enrich CMV-specific T cells. The source of this sequence is a human donor in good health (CMV status not recorded). Some clones in this sample may be carry-over from other donors' samples. The source material was cultured CD8+ T cells from PBMCs, sampled from culture after CMV antigen stimulation.

The CDR3 has the sequence CASSLGDRVRGEKLFF. The DNA sequence is given as TGTGCCAGCAGCTTAGGCGACCGGGTCCGGGGGGAAAAACTGTTTTTT. Recombination connected TRBV7-6 to TRBJ1-4; TRBD1 is a weak D gene call, 5 bases matching. The CDR3 goes from the cysteine to the phenylalanine over 16 residues. CDR3 DNA only is kept here, 48 bases in frame from base 1. The germline V gene gives CDR1 as SGHVS and CDR2 as FNYEAQ. Deletion took 1 base off V and 8 bases off J, with a span of 17 bases between the germline ends.